This passage covers 5 T cell receptor beta chains from one sample sequenced in a study of T cells in localized non-small cell lung cancer (dated by TCRdb to 2020 to 2021). Libraries came from the immunoSEQ multiplex PCR assay. Not all clones reach the TCRdb copy of this immuneACCESS table, which keeps in-frame sequences only. Checked studies attribute under half of the gap to unresolved V genes and leave the rest unexplained. For this sample the table gives 13,000 or so clones, of which about 92% were detected only once. The ten biggest clones cover 2.5% to 3% of the sample. Sequencing used peripheral blood mononuclear cells, obtained before any cancer treatment. The receptors come from a man aged 40-75 years with stage III lung adenocarcinoma.

This chain uses TRBV28 with TRBJ1-2; possible D gene TRBD1, 6 bases. Germline CDR1 MDHEN, CDR2 SYDVKM. The ends were cut back, 3 bases at V and 3 bases at J, with 14 bases in the middle. The length of the CDR3 is 15 residues. CDR3 amino acids: CASSFPGAIDYGYTF. The CDR3 DNA follows: TGTGCCAGCAGTTTCCCAGGGGCAATTGACTATGGCTACACCTTC.

The chain employs TRBV25-1 and TRBJ2-1, with D unclear. The CDR3 sequence is 14 residues long. V dropped 4 bases and J dropped 4 bases, with 11 bases sitting between them. Germline loops: CDR1 MGHDK, CDR2 SYGVNS. This CDR3 reads CASSGPSLYNEQFF. The CDR3 nucleotides read TGTGCCAGCAGTGGACCCTCTCTGTACAATGAGCAGTTCTTC.

V is TRBV7-2 and J is TRBJ2-6, with D unresolved. The V and J ends lost 4 bases and 5 bases respectively, with 21 bases between them. The germline CDR1 and CDR2 sequences are SGHTA and FQGNSA. CDR3 length: 18 amino acids. The CDR3 DNA sequence: TGTGCCAGCAGCTGCCCACCAAGACGACAAAGCCGGGCCAACGTCCTGACTTTC. It codes for CASSCPPRRQSRANVLTF.

The chain joins TRBV10-2 to TRBJ1-4, with a possible D match to TRBD1 (6 bases). Germline CDR1 and CDR2: WSHSY and SAAADI. The V end lost 6 bases, the J end lost 6 bases, and 17 bases lay between the germline ends. The CDR3 consists of 15 residues. The CDR3 nucleotides read TGCGCCAGCAGGAGGGGGGTCAATTCGGATGAAAAACTGTTTTTT. The encoded protein is CASRRGVNSDEKLFF.

The genes are TRBV9 and TRBJ2-3, with D unclear. The germline V gene encodes CDR1 SGDLS and CDR2 YYNGEE. The CDR3 consists of 14 residues. Trimming pared 3 bases from V and 0 bases from J, leaving 8 bases between. The CDR3 nucleotides read TGTGCCAGCAGCGCTCTGGGGAGCACAGATACGCAGTATTTT. This sequence encodes CASSALGSTDTQYF.